A selection of T cell receptor beta chains follows, all from one sample in a study of T cells in Graves' hyperthyroidism and ophthalmopathy. TCRdb processed the multiplex PCR reads anew with MiXCR; each CDR3 protein has one entry. Of fewer than 400,000 distinct CDR3 sequences in the sample, around 15% were seen once. Sequencing was performed on blood. The receptors come from a man aged 50-59 years with Graves' ophthalmopathy. CDR3s include the opening cysteine and the closing phenylalanine or tryptophan. A D gene is named only where the DNA matches it firmly. For some rows the clone size is stated as once, few or many, or as a class when expanded; others skip it.

d_call: -; clone_size: -; j_call: TRBJ1-6; v_call: TRBV20-1; cdr3_nt: TGCAGTGCTAGGGACTATACAATCGGGTATAATTCACCCCTCCACTTT; cdr3_aa: CSARDYTIGYNSPLHF
d_call: -; clone_size: few; j_call: TRBJ1-4; v_call: TRBV14; cdr3_nt: TGTGCCAGCAGCCAAGAATCCTGGGCGCGTGAAAAACTGTTTTTT; cdr3_aa: CASSQESWAREKLFF
d_call: TRBD2; clone_size: few; j_call: TRBJ2-3; v_call: TRBV7-9; cdr3_nt: TGTGCCAGCAGCCACCTAGCGGGATATTCAGATACGCAGTATTTT; cdr3_aa: CASSHLAGYSDTQYF
d_call: -; clone_size: many; j_call: TRBJ2-5; v_call: TRBV7-9; cdr3_nt: TGTGCCAGCAGCTCGCCCCGAGGGTACCAAGAGACCCAGTACTTC; cdr3_aa: CASSSPRGYQETQYF
d_call: -; clone_size: -; j_call: TRBJ2-2; v_call: TRBV20-1; cdr3_nt: TGCAGTGCCCCCGCCAGGTCACTTAATACCGGGGAGCTGTTTTTT; cdr3_aa: CSAPARSLNTGELFF
d_call: TRBD2; clone_size: -; j_call: TRBJ2-3; v_call: TRBV6-1; cdr3_nt: TGTGCCAGCAGTGCCTTAGCGGGGATTACAGATACGCAGTATTTT; cdr3_aa: CASSALAGITDTQYF
d_call: TRBD1; clone_size: few; j_call: TRBJ1-5; v_call: TRBV15; cdr3_nt: TGTGCCACCAGCTCAAGACAGGGGGCGCGCAATCAGCCCCAGCATTTT; cdr3_aa: CATSSRQGARNQPQHF
d_call: -; clone_size: -; j_call: TRBJ2-3; v_call: TRBV29-1; cdr3_nt: TGCAGCGTTGGTTTAGATACGCAGTATTTT; cdr3_aa: CSVGLDTQYF
d_call: TRBD2; clone_size: many; j_call: TRBJ2-3; v_call: TRBV5-1; cdr3_nt: TGCGCCAGCAGCCCCGAGCGGGGCCCCACAGATACGCAGTATTTT; cdr3_aa: CASSPERGPTDTQYF
d_call: -; clone_size: many; j_call: TRBJ2-7; v_call: TRBV3-1; cdr3_nt: TGTGCCAGCAGCCGGACGGGGGTGTCAGACGAGCAGTACTTC; cdr3_aa: CASSRTGVSDEQYF
d_call: -; clone_size: many; j_call: TRBJ2-5; v_call: TRBV28; cdr3_nt: TGTGCCAGCAGTTTGCCTTCACAAGAGACCCAGTACTTC; cdr3_aa: CASSLPSQETQYF
d_call: TRBD2; clone_size: -; j_call: TRBJ2-1; v_call: TRBV10-3; cdr3_nt: TGTGCCATCAGAGGCGATCGGGGGGGACTCTACTACAATGAGCAGTTCTTC; cdr3_aa: CAIRGDRGGLYYNEQFF
d_call: -; clone_size: many; j_call: TRBJ1-1; v_call: TRBV11-2; cdr3_nt: TGTGCCAGCAGCACATCGACGGTAGGGGCTGAAGCTTTCTTT; cdr3_aa: CASSTSTVGAEAFF
d_call: -; clone_size: many; j_call: TRBJ1-2; v_call: TRBV24-1; cdr3_nt: TGTGCCACCAGTGATTTTGCAAACAACTATGGCTACACCTTC; cdr3_aa: CATSDFANNYGYTF
d_call: TRBD2; clone_size: many; j_call: TRBJ2-5; v_call: TRBV20-1; cdr3_nt: TGCAGTGCTAGAGCCCCTAGCGGGAGATCAGAGACCCAGTACTTC; cdr3_aa: CSARAPSGRSETQYF
d_call: -; clone_size: many; j_call: TRBJ1-5; v_call: TRBV2; cdr3_nt: TGTGCCAGCAGTGAAGGCCCCTCGGACAATCAGCCCCAGCATTTT; cdr3_aa: CASSEGPSDNQPQHF
d_call: -; clone_size: few; j_call: TRBJ1-2; v_call: TRBV7-8; cdr3_nt: TGTGCCAGCGGCTTAGCGCGAAGTTTTCGTGGCTACACCTTC; cdr3_aa: CASGLARSFRGYTF
d_call: TRBD2; clone_size: many; j_call: TRBJ2-7; v_call: TRBV5-1; cdr3_nt: TGCGCCAGCAGCTTGGCCTTCGGGGAGGGGTCAGGCGAGCAGTACTTC; cdr3_aa: CASSLAFGEGSGEQYF
d_call: -; clone_size: few; j_call: TRBJ2-7; v_call: TRBV2; cdr3_nt: TGTGCCAGCAGTGACGCAGGGATCTACGAGCAGTACTTC; cdr3_aa: CASSDAGIYEQYF
d_call: TRBD2; clone_size: many; j_call: TRBJ2-5; v_call: TRBV29-1; cdr3_nt: TGCAGCGTGGTAATGGGACTATTAGCAGAGACCCAGTACTTC; cdr3_aa: CSVVMGLLAETQYF
d_call: -; clone_size: many; j_call: TRBJ2-5; v_call: TRBV3-1; cdr3_nt: TGTGCCAGCAGCCAAGATGGGGTTTACCAAGAGACCCAGTACTTC; cdr3_aa: CASSQDGVYQETQYF
d_call: -; clone_size: few; j_call: TRBJ2-3; v_call: TRBV12-3/TRBV12-4; cdr3_nt: TGTGCCAGCAGCCGCAGCCAACGCACAGATACGCAGTATTTT; cdr3_aa: CASSRSQRTDTQYF
d_call: -; clone_size: many; j_call: TRBJ2-7; v_call: TRBV10-3; cdr3_nt: TGTGCCATCAGCCGCGGGGACTACGAGCAGTACTTC; cdr3_aa: CAISRGDYEQYF
d_call: TRBD2; clone_size: many; j_call: TRBJ2-1; v_call: TRBV5-1; cdr3_nt: TGCGCCAGCAGCTTGAATCCTAGCGGGAGGTACAATGAGCAGTTCTTC; cdr3_aa: CASSLNPSGRYNEQFF
d_call: -; clone_size: few; j_call: TRBJ2-1; v_call: TRBV3-1; cdr3_nt: TGTGCCAGCAGCCCCCCCCATGGGCTTAGCTCCTACAATGAGCAGTTCTTC; cdr3_aa: CASSPPHGLSSYNEQFF
d_call: TRBD2; clone_size: -; j_call: TRBJ2-2; v_call: TRBV7-9; cdr3_nt: TGTGCCAGCAGCTTTTGGGAGCGGGGCACCGGGGAGCTGTTTTTT; cdr3_aa: CASSFWERGTGELFF
d_call: -; clone_size: many; j_call: TRBJ2-7; v_call: TRBV27; cdr3_nt: TGTGCCAGCAGTTTAGGGTTCTCAGGGATCTACGAGCAGTACTTC; cdr3_aa: CASSLGFSGIYEQYF
d_call: -; clone_size: few; j_call: TRBJ2-7; v_call: TRBV11-2; cdr3_nt: TGTGCCAGCAGATTAACGGGTACTGCCGAGCAGTACTTC; cdr3_aa: CASRLTGTAEQYF
d_call: -; clone_size: few; j_call: TRBJ2-4; v_call: TRBV19; cdr3_nt: TGTGCCAGTAGTGCCCTTGGAGACAAAAACATTCAGTACTTC; cdr3_aa: CASSALGDKNIQYF
d_call: -; clone_size: many; j_call: TRBJ2-3; v_call: TRBV20-1; cdr3_nt: TGCAGTGCTATCCCGGGAGCCTTAAAAGATACGCAGTATTTT; cdr3_aa: CSAIPGALKDTQYF
d_call: -; clone_size: -; j_call: TRBJ1-4; v_call: TRBV14; cdr3_nt: TGTGCCAGCAGCCAACTCGGGAATAATGAAAAACTGTTTTTT; cdr3_aa: CASSQLGNNEKLFF
d_call: -; clone_size: many; j_call: TRBJ1-4; v_call: TRBV7-9; cdr3_nt: TGTGCCAGCAGCTCCGGGGACGTTGCAACTAATGAAAAACTGTTTTTT; cdr3_aa: CASSSGDVATNEKLFF
d_call: -; clone_size: -; j_call: TRBJ2-2; v_call: TRBV9; cdr3_nt: TGTGCCAGCAGCGTGAGCGAGACGAACACCGGGGAGCTGTTTTTT; cdr3_aa: CASSVSETNTGELFF
d_call: TRBD2; clone_size: -; j_call: TRBJ2-7; v_call: TRBV9; cdr3_nt: TGTGCCAGCAGCGGGGGACTAGCGGGAGTTTACGAGCAGTACTTC; cdr3_aa: CASSGGLAGVYEQYF
d_call: TRBD1; clone_size: few; j_call: TRBJ2-7; v_call: TRBV5-6; cdr3_nt: TGTGCCAGCAGCCGACAGGGCGTCGAGCAGTACTTC; cdr3_aa: CASSRQGVEQYF
d_call: -; clone_size: -; j_call: TRBJ2-1; v_call: TRBV18; cdr3_nt: TGTGCCAGCTCACCATGGGACAGTGACGAGGGGGGGGTGTGGAGCTACAATGAGCAGTTCTTC; cdr3_aa: CASSPWDSDEGGVWSYNEQFF
d_call: TRBD1; clone_size: many; j_call: TRBJ2-1; v_call: TRBV5-1; cdr3_nt: TGCGCCAGCAGCTCGGATACGAACAGGGGGGAGCAGTTCTTC; cdr3_aa: CASSSDTNRGEQFF
d_call: -; clone_size: many; j_call: TRBJ1-1; v_call: TRBV12-3/TRBV12-4; cdr3_nt: TGTGCCAGCAGTTTCGGCGGAGGGAGCACTGAAGCTTTCTTT; cdr3_aa: CASSFGGGSTEAFF
d_call: -; clone_size: -; j_call: TRBJ1-3; v_call: TRBV5-1; cdr3_nt: TGCGCCAGCAGCCTCCTTGGGCAGGGAGGCGGCACCATATATTTT; cdr3_aa: CASSLLGQGGGTIYF
d_call: -; clone_size: few; j_call: TRBJ2-1; v_call: TRBV19; cdr3_nt: TGTGCCAGTAGTATAGTAGACAATGAGCAGTTCTTC; cdr3_aa: CASSIVDNEQFF
d_call: TRBD2; clone_size: -; j_call: TRBJ2-7; v_call: TRBV7-8; cdr3_nt: TGTGCCAGCAGCTTAGTGTTGGGGACTAGCGGGAGCGGTGCTTCATCCGACCCCTACGAGCAGTACTTC; cdr3_aa: CASSLVLGTSGSGASSDPYEQYF